This TCR beta chain was profiled in a study of response to subunit inactivated influenza vaccine. Overall study results and limits: Few new T cells, the authors suggested, are recruited by each seasonal influenza vaccination.

A note on this clonotype: Antigen: not known.

TCRdb analysed the RT-PCR reads with MiXCR anew, one entry per CDR3 protein. The sample carries 600,000 to 700,000 distinct CDR3 sequences, 11% to 15% recorded once. Between the trimmed V and J ends, which lost 1 base and 1 base, there was a span of 17 bases. Germline CDR1 reads LGHNA; CDR2 reads YNFKEQ. The CDR3 extends over 19 amino acids. The sequence was collected from a man aged 45-60 years who received an inactivated influenza vaccine. The sequencing used PBMCs from blood, collected approximately 15 days before vaccination. This chain links TRBV4-2 with TRBJ2-6; D perhaps matches TRBD2 (5 bases). CDR3 bases: TGTGCCAGCAGCCAAGGCCCATTTCTGGGAGCGTCTGGGGCCAACGTCCTGACTTTC. Protein product: CASSQGPFLGASGANVLTF.